The 30 T cell receptor beta chains reported below all come from one sample, sequenced in a study of blood T cell repertoires in COVID-19. Profiling relied on immunoSEQ multiplex PCR, and the TCRdb table lists in-frame clones only, not all of them. This table holds about 140,000 clones, around 81% found once. Sequences were obtained from peripheral blood. These receptors originate from a woman aged 55-69 years with acute or convalescent COVID-19.

This clone occurred a few times. CDR3 amino acids: CASSHGLAGVGDTQYF. The CDR3 DNA reads TGTGCCAGCAGCCATGGACTAGCGGGAGTGGGAGATACGCAGTATTTT. V is TRBV3-1 (or the pseudogene TRBV3-2) and J is TRBJ2-3; 13 nucleotides align to TRBD2. The germline gives CDR1 LGHDT, CDR2 YNNKEL (reference sequence). V lost 3 bases and J lost 5; bases outside the gene matches: 5. The CDR3 has 16 amino acids.

The rearrangement uses TRBV10-3 and TRBJ1-2; TRBD1 is a possible D gene (6 bases). V was trimmed by 4 bases and J by 1 base, leaving 19 bases between them. CDR1 is ENHRY, CDR2 SYGVKD, per germline. CDR3 length equals 17 residues. CDR3 loop: CAISGGQTGQYNYGYTF. CDR3 nucleotides: TGTGCCATCAGTGGAGGACAGACGGGACAATATAACTATGGCTACACCTTC.

The chain carries TRBV2 and TRBJ2-2; no reliable D call. There are 14 residues in the CDR3. Per the germline V gene, CDR1 is SNHLY and CDR2 is FYNNEI. Between the trimmed V and J ends, which lost 5 bases and 1 base, there was a span of 8 bases. The CDR3 sequence: CASSSGGNTGELFF. The DNA of the CDR3 is TGTGCCAGCAGTTCCGGCGGGAACACCGGGGAGCTGTTTTTT.

The gene calls are TRBV15 and TRBJ1-2; D perhaps matches TRBD1 (6 bases). CDR1 and CDR2 from the germline V gene are LNHNV and YYDKDF (reference sequence). The CDR3 extends over 18 amino acids. Trimming stripped 5 bases from V and 1 base from J, with 23 bases between. In DNA, the CDR3 is TGTGCCACCAGCTCCCGGCGGGGGGGGCTCGGCATTAACTATGGCTACACCTTC. This translates into CATSSRRGGLGINYGYTF.

V gene TRBV24-1 combines with J gene TRBJ1-2, with D uncertain. The V end lost 1 base, the J end lost 2 bases, and 7 bases lay between the germline ends. Germline CDR1 is KGHDR and CDR2 is SFDVKD. This CDR3 comprises 14 residues. The CDR3 sequence is CATSDFSVNYGYTF. In DNA, the CDR3 is TGTGCCACCAGTGATTTCTCCGTCAACTATGGCTACACCTTC.

In DNA, the CDR3 is TGCGCCAGCAGCCCTCTATCCGGGACAGGTCTCTACGAGCAGTACTTC. This translates into CASSPLSGTGLYEQYF. This chain uses TRBV5-1 with TRBJ2-7, with 8 bases identical to TRBD1. This CDR3 has 16 amino acids. The J segment lost 3 bases and the V segment lost 4 bases, leaving 12 bases of the junction unmatched. Germline values: CDR1 SGHRS, CDR2 YFSETQ.

This clone was counted only a few times. This chain joins TRBV14 and TRBJ1-1; D gene ambiguous. The CDR3 is 15 residues long. Germline V gene data show CDR1 as SGHDN and CDR2 as FVKESK. Deletions cut 1 base from V and 4 bases from J, with 13 bases between. CDR3 sequence reads: CASSQVAGWGTEAFF. The CDR3 nucleotides read TGTGCCAGCAGCCAAGTCGCGGGCTGGGGCACTGAAGCTTTCTTT.

CDR3 loop: CASSLVPEGGGYGYTF. The CDR3 nucleotides are TGCGCCAGCAGCTTGGTCCCCGAGGGAGGGGGCTATGGCTACACCTTC. The chain links TRBV5-1 to TRBJ1-2; maybe TRBD1 (6 bases). The CDR3 is 16 amino acids. The V end lost 0 bases, the J end lost 4 bases, and 16 bases lay between the germline ends. CDR1 is SGHRS and CDR2 is YFSETQ in the germline V gene.

The J gene is TRBJ2-7, the V gene TRBV7-9, with D perhaps matching TRBD2 (5 bases). The CDR3 contains 13 residues. Looked up from germline, CDR1 is SEHNR and CDR2 is FQNEAQ (reference sequence). With 5 bases removed from V and 3 bases from J, the gap between germline ends came to 11 bases. CDR3 nucleotide sequence: TGTGCCAGCAGCGGGAGACTTGACTACGAGCAGTACTTC. Protein sequence: CASSGRLDYEQYF. Supplemented by reference TRBV7-9 and TRBJ2-7, the full variable domain reads DTGVSQNPRHKITKRGQNVTFRCDPISEHNRLYWYRQTLGQGPEFLTYFQNEAQLEKSRLLSDRFSAERPKGSFSTLEIQRTEQGDSAMYLCASSGRLDYEQYFGPGTRLTVT.

V and J are TRBV19 and TRBJ2-6, with a possible D match to TRBD2 (5 bases). Trimming took off 0 bases at V and 0 bases at J, with 6 bases between the two ends. CDR1 is LNHDA and CDR2 is SQIVND in the germline V gene (reference sequence). This CDR3 is built from 16 residues. The CDR3 region has the DNA TGTGCCAGTAGTATAGATGCGGGCTCTGGGGCCAACGTCCTGACTTTC. Its translation: CASSIDAGSGANVLTF.

The CDR3 loop is CASRGQGGSSPLHF. The CDR3 DNA is TGTGCCAGCAGGGGACAGGGGGGAAGTTCACCCCTCCACTTT. The rearrangement links TRBV6-5 to TRBJ1-6; TRBD1 aligns across 11 bases. In germline, CDR1 is MNHEY, CDR2 SVGAGI. This CDR3 is 14 amino acids long. The J segment lost 9 bases and the V segment lost 6 bases, leaving 4 bases of the junction unmatched.

The chain links TRBV7-7 to TRBJ2-1, with 7 bases lining up with TRBD2. The CDR3 is 15 residues long. V lost 1 base and J lost 7; bases outside the gene matches: 7. The germline V gene encodes CDR1 SSHAT and CDR2 FNYEAQ (reference sequence). CDR3 sequence reads: CASSLGAGSGNEQFF. The CDR3, as DNA: TGTGCCAGCAGCTTAGGAGCGGGAAGTGGGAATGAGCAGTTCTTC.

This clone appeared a single time. The chain combines TRBV6-6 with TRBJ2-7; 7 bases are shared with TRBD2. Germline CDR1 MNHNY, CDR2 SVGAGI (reference sequence). The CDR3 has 16 amino acids. The V gene end was trimmed by 6 bases and the J gene end by 0 bases; junction bases not matched to a gene: 11. CDR3 in amino acids: CASSGGLGASSYEQYF. The CDR3 DNA is TGTGCCAGCAGCGGGGGGTTGGGCGCCTCCTCCTACGAGCAGTACTTC.

There are a few counts of this clone. V is TRBV24-1 and J is TRBJ2-7; D is unresolved. Germline V lookup: CDR1 KGHDR, CDR2 SFDVKD. CDR3 length: 16 amino acids. V was clipped by 0 bases and J by 2 bases, with 13 bases between them. The CDR3 region has the DNA TGTGCCACCAGTGATTTGCAAGGCAGGATAGCCTACGAGCAGTACTTC. Protein product: CATSDLQGRIAYEQYF.

The chain uses TRBV10-3 and TRBJ1-1; 7 nucleotides match TRBD1. There are 14 residues in the CDR3. J gave up 6 bases and V 0 bases, and 4 bases lay outside the gene matches. CDR1 ENHRY and CDR2 SYGVKD come from the germline V gene. CDR3 DNA: TGTGCCATCAGTGAGTCGACAGGGTCTGCTGAAGCTTTCTTT. Its translation is CAISESTGSAEAFF.

The chain couples TRBV5-3 to TRBJ2-5; tentatively, D is TRBD1 (6 bases). TRBV5-3 is an open reading frame, and its role is uncertain. V shed 4 bases and J shed 5 bases, with 21 bases lying between them. CDR3 size: 16 residues. DNA for the CDR3: TGTGCCAGAAGCCAAAACTTGGGCAGGGGTGAGGAGACCCAGTACTTC. Its translation is CARSQNLGRGEETQYF.

The rearrangement uses TRBV5-1 and TRBJ1-2, with D unclear. V was clipped by 0 bases and J by 8 bases, with 8 bases between them. The CDR3 has 12 amino acids. The germline V gene has CDR1 SGHRS and CDR2 YFSETQ. CDR3 amino acids: CASSLDQSGYTF. CDR3 nucleotide sequence: TGCGCCAGCAGCTTGGATCAGTCAGGCTACACCTTC.

The CDR3 reads CASSLGTRRNTEAFF. The CDR3 DNA is TGTGCCAGCAGCTTAGGGACAAGAAGGAACACTGAAGCTTTCTTT. This sequence joins TRBV7-8 and TRBJ1-1, with D tentatively TRBD1 (5 bases). Trimming pared 1 base from V and 1 base from J, leaving 10 bases between. Germline assignment: CDR1 SGHVS and CDR2 FQNEAQ. This CDR3 is 15 amino acids long.

The gene calls are TRBV28 and TRBJ1-3; D uncertain. The CDR3 runs to 13 residues. The V and J ends lost 10 bases and 0 bases respectively, with 10 bases between them. CDR1 is MDHEN and CDR2 is SYDVKM in the germline V gene. The CDR3, as DNA: TGTGCCATCAGCGAGAGCTCTGGAAACACCATATATTTT. Translated: CAISESSGNTIYF.

The V and J genes are TRBV5-1 and TRBJ2-1; D gene ambiguous. Germline-derived CDR1 and CDR2 are SGHRS and YFSETQ. V lost 1 base, J lost 3 bases, and 8 bases lay in between. CDR3 size: 14 residues. This chain's CDR3 is CASSLTPSYNEQFF. The CDR3 region has the DNA TGCGCCAGCAGCTTGACCCCCAGCTACAATGAGCAGTTCTTC. Based on the CDR3 plus reference TRBV5-1 and TRBJ2-1, the full variable domain is KAGVTQTPRYLIKTRGQQVTLSCSPISGHRSVSWYQQTPGQGLQFLFEYFSETQRNKGNFPGRFSGRQFSNSRSEMNVSTLELGDSALYLCASSLTPSYNEQFFGPGTRLTVL.

The rearrangement links TRBV10-3 to TRBJ1-1; D is undetermined. This CDR3 has 13 amino acids. In germline, CDR1 is ENHRY, CDR2 SYGVKD. The V and J ends lost 6 bases and 3 bases respectively, with 11 bases between them. This CDR3 is CAISSDGYTEAFF. CDR3 coding DNA: TGTGCCATCAGCTCCGACGGGTACACTGAAGCTTTCTTT.

CDR3 coding DNA: TGTGCCTTCGACCCCTTCGGGACCATATATTTT. Translation gives CAFDPFGTIYF. The chain recombines TRBV30 with TRBJ1-3; no reliable D call. Deletions cut 7 bases from V and 10 bases from J, with 14 bases between. The CDR3 sequence is 11 residues long. Germline V gives CDR1 GTSNPN, CDR2 SVGIG (reference sequence).

The J gene is TRBJ1-2, the V gene TRBV6-5, with D tentatively TRBD1 (6 bases). CDR1 is MNHEY and CDR2 is SVGAGI in the germline V gene. V lost 6 bases, J lost 8 bases, and 22 bases lay in between. This CDR3 is 15 amino acids long. Here the CDR3 reads CASRATTPGAGGYTF. DNA for the CDR3: TGTGCCAGCAGGGCTACCACTCCAGGGGCAGGAGGCTACACCTTC.

This sequence joins TRBV6-5 and TRBJ2-2, with 8 positions matching TRBD2. V trimming: 4 bases; J trimming: 4 bases; junction bases outside the gene matches: 5. Per the germline V gene, CDR1 is MNHEY and CDR2 is SVGAGI. The CDR3 has 15 amino acids. This CDR3 reads CASSLKLAVTGELFF. The DNA of the CDR3 is TGTGCCAGCAGTTTGAAACTAGCGGTCACCGGGGAGCTGTTTTTT.

V gene TRBV11-3 combines with J gene TRBJ2-7; D gene unclear. V shed 5 bases and J shed 1 base, with 18 bases lying between them. This CDR3 spans 16 amino acids. Looked up from germline, CDR1 is SGHNT and CDR2 is YENEEA. The CDR3 region has the DNA TGTGCCAGCAGCAAGACCCCATGGAGTGGGTCCTACGAGCAGTACTTC. Amino acids: CASSKTPWSGSYEQYF.

V usage is TRBV6-5 and J usage is TRBJ2-1; D may be TRBD2 (6 bases). The V end lost 6 bases, the J end lost 7 bases, and 19 bases lay between the germline ends. The germline CDR1 and CDR2 sequences are MNHEY and SVGAGI. CDR3 size: 15 residues. The CDR3 nucleotides read TGTGCCAGCAGCGATCGGTCGCTAGCGAGGAATGAGCAGTTCTTC. Its protein is CASSDRSLARNEQFF.

V and J are TRBV27 and TRBJ2-1, with TRBD2 matching 10 bases. J gave up 4 bases and V 7 bases, and 4 bases lay outside the gene matches. The length of the CDR3 is 14 residues. From germline, CDR1 is MNHEY and CDR2 SMNVEV (reference sequence). The CDR3 reads CASKREGPYNEQFF. In nucleotides, the CDR3 is TGTGCCAGCAAGCGGGAGGGCCCTTACAATGAGCAGTTCTTC.

The chain couples TRBV28 to TRBJ2-6, with D possibly matching TRBD1 (5 bases). The CDR3 contains 17 residues. Deletions cut 3 bases from V and 1 base from J, with 13 bases between. The germline gives CDR1 MDHEN, CDR2 SYDVKM. The CDR3 DNA reads TGTGCCAGCAGTTTTGCGACAGACCTTTCTGGGGCCAACGTCCTGACTTTC. Translating gives CASSFATDLSGANVLTF.

This rearrangement joins TRBV28 to TRBJ1-4, with 9 bases matching TRBD1. Germline trimming cut 5 bases from V and 7 bases from J; bases unmatched to any gene: 8. This CDR3 has 15 residues. The V gene's germline CDR1 is MDHEN and CDR2 SYDVKM. The DNA of the CDR3 is TGTGCCAGCAGTAGACCCGGGACAGGGTCTGAAAAACTGTTTTTT. It specifies CASSRPGTGSEKLFF.

The chain is built from TRBV5-1 and TRBJ2-1, with D maybe TRBD2 (5 bases). V was pared by 4 bases and J by 5 bases, with 16 bases between. CDR3 length equals 15 residues. The germline gives CDR1 SGHRS, CDR2 YFSETQ. The CDR3 spells CASSEATTINNEQFF. DNA for the CDR3: TGCGCCAGCAGCGAGGCGACTACGATAAACAATGAGCAGTTCTTC.